A single sample gave rise to the 22 T cell receptor beta chains below, sequenced in a study of T cell changes during pregnancy in multiple sclerosis. Some clones are missing from TCRdb's copy, which holds only in-frame ones; the method was immunoSEQ multiplex PCR. The sample has about 70,000 clones, almost 95% seen once. Sequenced here: peripheral blood, sampled before pregnancy. These TCRs come from a female donor with multiple sclerosis, enrolled in a pregnancy study.

The chain has TRBV4-1 and TRBJ2-1; possibly TRBD2 for D (6 bases). This CDR3 has 16 residues. CDR1 and CDR2 from the germline V gene are MGHRA and YSYEKL. Trimming cost V 1 base and J 2 bases, with 12 bases left between them. The CDR3 DNA is TGCGCCAGCAGCCAAGGGGGGGTTGGAACCTACAATGAGCAGTTCTTC. It encodes CASSQGGVGTYNEQFF.

This chain joins TRBV6-6 and TRBJ2-7, with 10 bases that match TRBD1. J gave up 5 bases and V 4 bases, and 11 bases lay outside the gene matches. Germline V gene lookup returns CDR1 MNHNY and CDR2 SVGAGI (reference sequence). CDR3 size: 16 residues. The CDR3 DNA reads as TGTGCCAGCAGTTTAACTCGCGGGACAGGGGACCACGAGCAGTACTTC. Protein sequence: CASSLTRGTGDHEQYF.

This chain links TRBV19 with TRBJ2-7, with TRBD2 matching over 9 bases. Trimming removed 6 bases from V and 5 bases from J; junction bases left unmatched: 8. The CDR3 extends over 14 amino acids. CDR1 is LNHDA, CDR2 SQIVND, per germline (reference sequence). The CDR3 spells CASSFSGSSNEQYF. CDR3 in DNA: TGTGCCAGTAGCTTTAGCGGGAGTAGCAACGAGCAGTACTTC.

The rearrangement joins TRBV7-9 to TRBJ1-3; perhaps TRBD1 as D (5 bases). CDR1 and CDR2 (germline): SEHNR, FQNEAQ (reference sequence). This CDR3 has 16 amino acids. Trimming pared 5 bases from V and 0 bases from J, leaving 14 bases between. The CDR3 DNA sequence: TGTGCCAGCAGCATGCAGGGTTTCAGCTCTGGAAACACCATATATTTT. Protein sequence: CASSMQGFSSGNTIYF.

V gene TRBV21-1 combines with J gene TRBJ2-1; the listed D gene, TRBD2, was not tested against the DNA. TRBV21-1 is described as a pseudogene. The CDR3 has 16 amino acids. The CDR3 nucleotides are TGTGCCAGCAGCAATGTGGGCGGGAAGATCGACAATGAGCAGTTCTTC. Translation gives CASSNVGGKIDNEQFF.

This chain uses TRBV7-3 with TRBJ2-7, with D unresolved. This CDR3 region has 15 residues. Trimming shortened V by 0 bases and J by 6 bases, and 15 bases separated the two germline ends. Germline assignment: CDR1 SGHTA and CDR2 FQGTGA. CDR3 bases: TGTGCCAGCAGCTTAACCCCCTCGGCAGGAAGCGAGCAGTACTTC. Encoded protein: CASSLTPSAGSEQYF.

The chain links TRBV19 to TRBJ1-1; TRBD1 aligns across 10 bases. Trimming took 8 bases from V and 5 from J; bases not matched to a gene: 11. There are 15 residues in the CDR3. Germline CDR1 and CDR2: LNHDA and SQIVND (reference sequence). The CDR3, as DNA: TGTGCCAGTCAGTGGGGACAGGGGATAGAGACTGAAGCTTTCTTT. Encoded protein: CASQWGQGIETEAFF.

This chain joins TRBV29-1 and TRBJ2-7; the match to TRBD1 covers 7 bases. The germline V gene encodes CDR1 SQVTM and CDR2 ANQGSEA. The CDR3 has 14 residues. With 2 bases clipped from V and 1 base from J, the junction kept 5 bases outside the gene matches. CDR3 residues: CSVETRDSSYEQYF. CDR3 sequence (DNA): TGCAGCGTTGAAACCCGGGACAGTTCCTACGAGCAGTACTTC.

The V and J genes are TRBV27 and TRBJ2-2; D is undetermined. The germline gives CDR1 MNHEY, CDR2 SMNVEV (reference sequence). V lost 0 bases and J 3 bases, leaving 11 bases between the germline ends. There are 16 residues in the CDR3. CDR3 protein: CASSLSMRPHTGELFF. CDR3 nucleotide sequence: TGTGCCAGCAGTTTATCTATGCGGCCCCACACCGGGGAGCTGTTTTTT.

This chain connects TRBV4-3 to TRBJ2-7, with D possibly TRBD1 on 6 matching bases. Per germline, CDR1 LGHNA and CDR2 YSLEER. Trimming took off 3 bases at V and 0 bases at J, with 12 bases between the two ends. The CDR3 extends over 15 amino acids. The CDR3 DNA reads as TGCGCCAGCAGCCACGATAGAGGGGGCTCCTACGAGCAGTACTTC. This codes for CASSHDRGGSYEQYF.

This clone was picked up one time. The chain carries TRBV19 and TRBJ1-5; 9 bases are a match to TRBD1. V lost 7 bases, J lost 5 bases, and 12 bases stayed unmatched. CDR1 LNHDA and CDR2 SQIVND come from the germline V gene (reference sequence). The CDR3 loop spans 16 amino acids. CDR3 amino acids: CASTPEGTGSYQPQHF. The CDR3 coding sequence is TGTGCCAGTACCCCTGAGGGGACAGGGAGTTATCAGCCCCAGCATTTT.

The chain couples TRBV5-8 to TRBJ1-2, with 10 bases aligning to TRBD1. The J segment lost 6 bases and the V segment lost 4 bases, leaving 3 bases of the junction unmatched. The length of the CDR3 is 13 residues. The V gene's germline CDR1 is SGHTS and CDR2 YDEGEE. In nucleotides, the CDR3 is TGTGCCAGCAGCCTGGGACAGGGGAATGGCTACACCTTC. Its protein product is CASSLGQGNGYTF. The full variable domain, its missing parts supplied by reference TRBV5-8 and TRBJ1-2, is EAGVTQSPTHLIKTRGQQATLRCSPISGHTSVYWYQQALGLGLQFLLWYDEGEERNRGNFPPRFSGRQFPNYSSELNVNALELEDSALYLCASSLGQGNGYTFGSGTRLTVV.

The rearrangement links TRBV5-4 to TRBJ1-4, with a tentative D call TRBD1 (6 bases). This CDR3 has 13 residues. Germline CDR1 and CDR2: SGHNT and YYREEE (reference sequence). Trimming took 1 base from V and 8 from J, leaving 9 bases between them. In DNA, the CDR3 is TGTGCCAGCAGCTTGCGCAGGGGAGAAAAACTGTTTTTT. Translated: CASSLRRGEKLFF.

Concerning this clone itself: Other DNA sequences in the sample encode the same CDR3. The gene calls are TRBV27 and TRBJ1-5, with 7 positions matching TRBD1. This CDR3 region has 12 residues. From germline, CDR1 is MNHEY and CDR2 SMNVEV (reference sequence). J was trimmed by 6 bases and V by 8 bases; bases with no gene match: 4. CDR3 loop: CASRTGAQPQHF. CDR3 sequence (DNA): TGTGCCAGCCGAACAGGGGCTCAGCCCCAGCATTTT.

The table lists this clone with a count of one. The rearrangement uses TRBV19 and TRBJ2-1; 9 bases match TRBD2. J lost 11 bases, V lost 1 base, and 6 bases had no gene match. CDR3 length equals 14 residues. Germline V gene data show CDR1 as LNHDA and CDR2 as SQIVND (reference sequence). The CDR3: CASSIGASGDKQFF. CDR3 DNA sequence: TGTGCCAGTAGTATAGGGGCTAGCGGGGATAAGCAGTTCTTC.

This clone was detected only once. This chain uses TRBV6-4 with TRBJ2-3, with 7 nucleotides matching TRBD2. The CDR3 spans 16 residues. Germline V gene sequence: CDR1 MRHNA, CDR2 SNTAGT. V dropped 0 bases and J dropped 3; count of bases not matched to a gene: 6. As DNA, the CDR3 is TGTGCCAGCAGTGACTCGGCGGGAGACGGTACAGATACGCAGTATTTT. Its protein product is CASSDSAGDGTDTQYF.

The chain uses TRBV7-9 and TRBJ2-7; D call uncertain. V lost 5 bases, J lost 5 bases, and 10 bases lay in between. This CDR3 is 12 amino acids long. Germline V gene sequence: CDR1 SEHNR, CDR2 FQNEAQ (reference sequence). The CDR3 here is CASSPLGHEQYF. In nucleotides, the CDR3 is TGTGCCAGCAGCCCCCTGGGCCACGAGCAGTACTTC.

The chain joins TRBV15 to TRBJ1-5; TRBD1 matches at 8 bases. Germline CDR1 LNHNV, CDR2 YYDKDF (reference sequence). CDR3 size: 14 residues. The trim removed 5 bases at V and 7 bases at J, leaving 7 bases unmatched. CDR3 amino acids: CATSLSTGAQPQHF. CDR3 bases: TGTGCCACCAGCCTATCGACAGGGGCCCAGCCCCAGCATTTT. Looking up the rest from reference TRBV15 and TRBJ1-5 gives the full variable domain: DAMVIQNPRYQVTQFGKPVTLSCSQTLNHNVMYWYQQKSSQAPKLLFHYYDKDFNNEADTPDNFQSRRPNTSFCFLDIRSPGLGDTAMYLCATSLSTGAQPQHFGDGTRLSIL.

The J gene is TRBJ2-1, the V gene TRBV28; no clear D. The CDR3 is made up of 15 amino acids. V was trimmed by 5 bases and J by 0 bases, leaving 11 bases between them. Germline V gene lookup returns CDR1 MDHEN and CDR2 SYDVKM. For the CDR3, the DNA is TGTGCCAGCAGTCGTGCTATAAGCTCCTACAATGAGCAGTTCTTC. Its protein product is CASSRAISSYNEQFF. The full variable domain, in which reference TRBV28 and TRBJ2-1 provide the parts outside the CDR3, is DVKVTQSSRYLVKRTGEKVFLECVQDMDHENMFWYRQDPGLGLRLIYFSYDVKMKEKGDIPEGYSVSREKKERFSLILESASTNQTSMYLCASSRAISSYNEQFFGPGTRLTVL.

This clone was detected only once. The genes are TRBV10-3 and TRBJ2-2; D perhaps matches TRBD2 (5 bases). CDR1 and CDR2 from the germline V gene are ENHRY and SYGVKD. This CDR3 is 13 amino acids long. Trimming cost V 8 bases and J 1 base, with 8 bases left between them. The CDR3 reads CAILDLNTGELFF. The DNA of the CDR3 is TGTGCCATCTTGGACTTGAACACCGGGGAGCTGTTTTTT.

The rearrangement links TRBV11-3 to TRBJ1-3; a possible D gene is TRBD1 (6 bases). V was trimmed by 5 bases and J by 2 bases, leaving 16 bases between them. The germline CDR1 and CDR2 sequences are SGHNT and YENEEA. The CDR3 totals 16 residues. The CDR3 sequence is CASSPRQTGTGNTIYF. For the CDR3, the DNA is TGTGCCAGCAGCCCCCGACAAACAGGGACTGGAAACACCATATATTTT.

Comment on this clone: This sample also contains other DNA sequences that code for the same CDR3. The V call is TRBV9, the J call TRBJ2-1; a possible D gene is TRBD2 (6 bases). The CDR3 contains 16 residues. CDR1 SGDLS and CDR2 YYNGEE come from the germline V gene. Trimming took 0 bases from V and 1 from J, leaving 11 bases between them. The chain's CDR3 is CASSVVGGASYNEQFF. Written as DNA, the CDR3 is TGTGCCAGCAGCGTAGTGGGGGGTGCTTCCTACAATGAGCAGTTCTTC.